This T cell receptor beta chain was sequenced in a study of T cells after posttransplantation cyclophosphamide. Study observations and caveats: TRB clonality was highly associated with recipient CMV seropositivity and reactivation. Donor-recipient repertoire similarity was low at 1-2 months, rising over year one.

Only in-frame clones appear in the TCRdb table, and some are missing; sequencing was by immunoSEQ multiplex PCR. This repertoire holds some 3,300 clones, and none appear only once. This clone was detected many times. No antigen is known for it. The V gene lost 0 bases and the J gene lost 3 bases, with 13 bases spanning the gap. This CDR3 is 16 amino acids long. The germline V gene encodes CDR1 SGDLS and CDR2 YYNGEE. Busulfan-fludarabine conditioning, marrow transplant, and cyclophosphamide on days +3 and +4 were administered. Sequences were derived from PBMCs, sampled after allogeneic stem cell transplant with posttransplant cyclophosphamide. This sequence originates from a male patient aged 30 to 40 who received an allogeneic stem cell transplant from a related donor, was CMV-positive, and had acute GVHD only. Some T cells may be provided by the graft donor. This chain connects TRBV9 to TRBJ1-3; D is unresolved. CDR3 amino acids: CASSVDSTYLGNTIYF. The CDR3 coding sequence is TGTGCCAGCAGCGTAGACAGTACCTACCTTGGAAACACCATATATTTT.